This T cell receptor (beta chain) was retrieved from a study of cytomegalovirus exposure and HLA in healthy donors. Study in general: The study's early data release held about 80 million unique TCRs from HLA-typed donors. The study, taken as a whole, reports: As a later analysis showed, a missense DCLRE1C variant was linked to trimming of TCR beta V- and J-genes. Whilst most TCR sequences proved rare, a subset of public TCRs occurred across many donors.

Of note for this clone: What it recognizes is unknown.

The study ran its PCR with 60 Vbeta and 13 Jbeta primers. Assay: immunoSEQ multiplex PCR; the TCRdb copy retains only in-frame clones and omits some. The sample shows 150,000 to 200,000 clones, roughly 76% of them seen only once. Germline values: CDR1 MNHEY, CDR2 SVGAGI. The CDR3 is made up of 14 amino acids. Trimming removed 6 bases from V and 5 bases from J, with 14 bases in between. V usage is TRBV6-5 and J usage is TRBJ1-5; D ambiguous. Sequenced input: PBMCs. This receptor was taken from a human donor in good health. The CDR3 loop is CASRPDSGYQPQHF. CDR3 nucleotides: TGTGCCAGCAGGCCCGATAGTGGTTATCAGCCCCAGCATTTT.